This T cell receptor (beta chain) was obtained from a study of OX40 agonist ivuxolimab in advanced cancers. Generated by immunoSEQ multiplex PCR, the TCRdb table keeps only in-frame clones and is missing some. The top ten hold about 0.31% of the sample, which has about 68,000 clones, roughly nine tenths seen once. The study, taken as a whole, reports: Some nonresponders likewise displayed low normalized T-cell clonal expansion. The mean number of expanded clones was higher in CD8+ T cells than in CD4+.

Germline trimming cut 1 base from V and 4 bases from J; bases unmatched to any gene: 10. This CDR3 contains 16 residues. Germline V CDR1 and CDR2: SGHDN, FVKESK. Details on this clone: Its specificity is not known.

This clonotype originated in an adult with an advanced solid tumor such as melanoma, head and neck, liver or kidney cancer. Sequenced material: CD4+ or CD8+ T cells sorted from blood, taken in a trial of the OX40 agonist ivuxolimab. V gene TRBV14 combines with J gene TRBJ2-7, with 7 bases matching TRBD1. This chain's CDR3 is CASSQVANRGVYEQYF. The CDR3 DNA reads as TGTGCCAGCAGCCAAGTGGCTAACAGGGGTGTTTACGAGCAGTACTTC.